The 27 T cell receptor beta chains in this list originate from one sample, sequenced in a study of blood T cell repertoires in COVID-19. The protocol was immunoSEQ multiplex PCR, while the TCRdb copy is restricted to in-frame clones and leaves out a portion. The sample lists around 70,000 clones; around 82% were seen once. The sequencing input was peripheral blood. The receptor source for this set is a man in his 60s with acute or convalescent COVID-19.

The CDR3 DNA reads as TGTGCCAGCAGCGTCGGCTCGCAGCGGGGGGGGGTCCCAGATACGCAGTATTTT. It encodes CASSVGSQRGGVPDTQYF. The chain links TRBV11-2 to TRBJ2-3, with TRBD2 matching over 10 bases. The CDR3 runs to 18 residues. With 5 bases clipped from V and 4 bases from J, the junction kept 15 bases outside the gene matches. The germline gives CDR1 SGHAT, CDR2 FQNNGV.

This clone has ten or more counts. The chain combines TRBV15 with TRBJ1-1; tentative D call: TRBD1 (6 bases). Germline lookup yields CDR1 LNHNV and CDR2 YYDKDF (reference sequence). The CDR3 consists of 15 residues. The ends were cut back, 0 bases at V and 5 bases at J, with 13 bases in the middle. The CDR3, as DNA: TGTGCCACCAGCAGAGATAGCACAGGGTATACTGAAGCTTTCTTT. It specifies CATSRDSTGYTEAFF.

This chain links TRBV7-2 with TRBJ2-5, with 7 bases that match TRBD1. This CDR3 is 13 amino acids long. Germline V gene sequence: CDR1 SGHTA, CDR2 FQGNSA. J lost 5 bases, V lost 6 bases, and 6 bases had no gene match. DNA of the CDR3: TGTGCCAGCAGTCAAAGACAGGGTGAGACCCAGTACTTC. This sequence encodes CASSQRQGETQYF.

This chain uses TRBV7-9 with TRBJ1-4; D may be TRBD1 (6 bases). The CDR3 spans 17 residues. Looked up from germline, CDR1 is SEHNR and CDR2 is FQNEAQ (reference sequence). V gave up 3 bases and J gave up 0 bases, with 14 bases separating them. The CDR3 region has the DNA TGTGCCAGCAGCTTGAGACGAAAGGGGGCAACTAATGAAAAACTGTTTTTT. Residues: CASSLRRKGATNEKLFF.

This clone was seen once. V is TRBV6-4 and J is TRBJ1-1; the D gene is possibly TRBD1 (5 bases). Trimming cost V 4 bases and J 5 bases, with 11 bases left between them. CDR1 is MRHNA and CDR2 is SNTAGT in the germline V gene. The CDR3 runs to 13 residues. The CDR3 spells CASSVSGRTEAFF. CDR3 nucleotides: TGTGCCAGCAGTGTATCAGGGAGGACTGAAGCTTTCTTT.

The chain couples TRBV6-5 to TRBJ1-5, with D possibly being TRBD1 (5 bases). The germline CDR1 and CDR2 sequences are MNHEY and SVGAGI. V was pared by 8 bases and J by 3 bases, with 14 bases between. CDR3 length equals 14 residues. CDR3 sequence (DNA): TGTGCCAGCTCCCCACCAGGGTACAATCAGCCCCAGCATTTT. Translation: CASSPPGYNQPQHF.

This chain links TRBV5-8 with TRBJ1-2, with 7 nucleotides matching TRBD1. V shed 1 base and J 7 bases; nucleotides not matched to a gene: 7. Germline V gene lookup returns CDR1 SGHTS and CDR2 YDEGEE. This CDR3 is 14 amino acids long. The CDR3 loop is CASSLRQGEFGYTF. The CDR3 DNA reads TGTGCCAGCAGCTTGCGACAGGGAGAGTTTGGCTACACCTTC.

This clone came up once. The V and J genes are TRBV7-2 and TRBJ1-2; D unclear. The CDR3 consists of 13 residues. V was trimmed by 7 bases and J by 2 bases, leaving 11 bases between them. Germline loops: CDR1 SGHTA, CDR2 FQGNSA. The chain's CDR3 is CASTPEKNYGYTF. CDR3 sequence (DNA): TGTGCCAGCACCCCGGAGAAGAACTATGGCTACACCTTC.

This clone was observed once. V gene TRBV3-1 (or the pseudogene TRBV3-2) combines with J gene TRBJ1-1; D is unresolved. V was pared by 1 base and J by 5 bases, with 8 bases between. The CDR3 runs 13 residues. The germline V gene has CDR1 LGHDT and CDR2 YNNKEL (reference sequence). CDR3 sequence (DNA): TGTGCCAGCAGCCAAGGCGTTAGTACTGAAGCTTTCTTT. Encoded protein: CASSQGVSTEAFF.

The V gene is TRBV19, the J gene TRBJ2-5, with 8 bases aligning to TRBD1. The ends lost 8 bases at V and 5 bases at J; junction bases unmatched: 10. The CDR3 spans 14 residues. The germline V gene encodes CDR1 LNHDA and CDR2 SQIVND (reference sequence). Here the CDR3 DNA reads TGTGCCAGTTCAAGGCCAGGGGGCGTCGAGACCCAGTACTTC. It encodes CASSRPGGVETQYF.

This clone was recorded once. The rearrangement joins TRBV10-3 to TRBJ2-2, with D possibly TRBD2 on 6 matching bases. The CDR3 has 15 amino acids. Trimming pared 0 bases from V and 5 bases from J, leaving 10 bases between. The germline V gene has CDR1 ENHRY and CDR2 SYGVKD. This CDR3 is CAISESIGGTGELFF. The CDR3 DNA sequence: TGTGCCATCAGTGAGTCGATCGGGGGAACCGGGGAGCTGTTTTTT.

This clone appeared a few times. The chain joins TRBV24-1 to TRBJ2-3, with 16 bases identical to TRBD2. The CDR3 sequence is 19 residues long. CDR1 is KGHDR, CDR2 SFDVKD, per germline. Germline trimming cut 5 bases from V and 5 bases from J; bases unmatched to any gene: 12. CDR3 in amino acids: CATSATAGTSGGAGDTQYF. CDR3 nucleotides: TGTGCCACCAGTGCCACCGCCGGGACTAGCGGGGGGGCGGGAGATACGCAGTATTTT.

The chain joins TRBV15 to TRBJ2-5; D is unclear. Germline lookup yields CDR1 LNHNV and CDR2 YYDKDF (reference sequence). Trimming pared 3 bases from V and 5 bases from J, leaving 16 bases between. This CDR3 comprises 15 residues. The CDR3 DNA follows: TGTGCCACCAGCAGCTCTCGTCAGAAGTTGGAGACCCAGTACTTC. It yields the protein CATSSSRQKLETQYF.

CDR3 region: CASSRHTGVDQPQHF. In DNA form, the CDR3 reads TGTGCCAGTAGTAGGCATACAGGGGTGGATCAGCCCCAGCATTTT. This chain joins TRBV19 and TRBJ1-5; TRBD1 aligns across 7 bases. This CDR3 region has 15 residues. Germline CDR1 reads LNHDA; CDR2 reads SQIVND (reference sequence). Trimming at V came to 4 bases and at J to 5 bases, leaving 8 bases not matched to a gene.

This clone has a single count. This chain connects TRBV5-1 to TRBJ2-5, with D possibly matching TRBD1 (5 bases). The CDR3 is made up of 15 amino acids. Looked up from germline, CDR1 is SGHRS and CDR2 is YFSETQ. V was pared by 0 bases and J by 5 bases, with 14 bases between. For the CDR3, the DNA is TGCGCCAGCAGCTTGGAGGGCCAGGGTCGGGAGACCCAGTACTTC. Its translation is CASSLEGQGRETQYF.

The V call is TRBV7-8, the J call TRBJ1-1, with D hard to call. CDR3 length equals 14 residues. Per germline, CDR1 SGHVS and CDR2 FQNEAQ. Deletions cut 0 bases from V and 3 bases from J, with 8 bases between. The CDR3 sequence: CASSLAHPDTEAFF. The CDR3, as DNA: TGTGCCAGCAGCTTAGCGCACCCGGACACTGAAGCTTTCTTT.

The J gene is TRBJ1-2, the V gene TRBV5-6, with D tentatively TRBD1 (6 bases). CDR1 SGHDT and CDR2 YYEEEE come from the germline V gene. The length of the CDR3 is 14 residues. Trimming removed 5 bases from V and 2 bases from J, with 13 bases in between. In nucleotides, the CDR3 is TGTGCCAGCAGACCGGACAGACTCAACTATGGCTACACCTTC. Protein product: CASRPDRLNYGYTF.

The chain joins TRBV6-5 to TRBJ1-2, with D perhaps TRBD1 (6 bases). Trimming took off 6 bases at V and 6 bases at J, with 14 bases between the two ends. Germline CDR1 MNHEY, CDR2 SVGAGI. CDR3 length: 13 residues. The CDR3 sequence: CASRLQGVDGYTF. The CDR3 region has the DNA TGTGCCAGCAGATTACAGGGTGTAGATGGCTACACCTTC.

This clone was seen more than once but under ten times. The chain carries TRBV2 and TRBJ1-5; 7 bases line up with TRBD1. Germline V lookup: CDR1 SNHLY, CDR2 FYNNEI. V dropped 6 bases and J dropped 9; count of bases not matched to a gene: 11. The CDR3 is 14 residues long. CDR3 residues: CASRRRDSLGPQHF. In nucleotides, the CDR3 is TGTGCCAGCAGGAGACGGGACAGCCTTGGGCCCCAGCATTTT.

Written as DNA, the CDR3 is TGCGCCAGCAGCGCCCGGGGCACAGATACGCAGTATTTT. It translates to CASSARGTDTQYF. The gene calls are TRBV4-1 and TRBJ2-3; D gene uncertain. The germline V and J ends were trimmed by 5 bases and 1 base, with 7 bases remaining between them. This CDR3 region has 13 residues. The V gene's germline CDR1 is MGHRA and CDR2 YSYEKL.

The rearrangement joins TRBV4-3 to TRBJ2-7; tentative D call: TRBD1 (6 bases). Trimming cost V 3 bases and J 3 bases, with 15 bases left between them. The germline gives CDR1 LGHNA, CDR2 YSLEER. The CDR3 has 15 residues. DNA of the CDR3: TGCGCCAGCAGCCACCAGGACAGACCAATCTACGAGCAGTACTTC. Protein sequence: CASSHQDRPIYEQYF.

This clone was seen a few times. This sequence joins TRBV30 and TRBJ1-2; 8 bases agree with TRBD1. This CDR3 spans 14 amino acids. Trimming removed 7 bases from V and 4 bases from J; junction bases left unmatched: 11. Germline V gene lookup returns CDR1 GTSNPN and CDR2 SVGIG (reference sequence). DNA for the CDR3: TGTGCCTTTGGACAGGGAACTTTCCGCTATGGCTACACCTTC. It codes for CAFGQGTFRYGYTF.

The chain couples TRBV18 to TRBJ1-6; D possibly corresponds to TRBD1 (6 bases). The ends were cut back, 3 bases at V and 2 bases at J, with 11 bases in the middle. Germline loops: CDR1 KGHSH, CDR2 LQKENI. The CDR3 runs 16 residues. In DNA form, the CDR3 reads TGTGCCAGCTCACCCCCAGGGGCAACCTATAATTCACCCCTCCACTTT. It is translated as CASSPPGATYNSPLHF. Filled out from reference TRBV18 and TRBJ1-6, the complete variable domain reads NAGVMQNPRHLVRRRGQEARLRCSPMKGHSHVYWYRQLPEEGLKFMVYLQKENIIDESGMPKERFSAEFPKEGPSILRIQQVVRGDSAAYFCASSPPGATYNSPLHFGNGTRLTVT.

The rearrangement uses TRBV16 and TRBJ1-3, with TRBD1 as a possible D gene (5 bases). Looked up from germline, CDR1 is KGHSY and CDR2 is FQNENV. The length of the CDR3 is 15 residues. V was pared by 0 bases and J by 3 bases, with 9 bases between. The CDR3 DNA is TGTGCCAGCAGCCAATCATCGGGGGTTGGAAACACCATATATTTT. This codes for CASSQSSGVGNTIYF.

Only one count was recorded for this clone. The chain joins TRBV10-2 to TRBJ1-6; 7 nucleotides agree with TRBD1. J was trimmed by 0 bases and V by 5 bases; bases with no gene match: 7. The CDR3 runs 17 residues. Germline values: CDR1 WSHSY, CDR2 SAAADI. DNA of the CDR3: TGCGCCAGCAGTCGTACAGGGGATTCCTCCTATAATTCACCCCTCCACTTT. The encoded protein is CASSRTGDSSYNSPLHF.

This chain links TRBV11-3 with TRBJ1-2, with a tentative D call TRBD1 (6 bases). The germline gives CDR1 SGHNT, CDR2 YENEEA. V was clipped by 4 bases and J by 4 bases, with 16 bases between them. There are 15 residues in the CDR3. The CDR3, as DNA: TGTGCCAGCAGCTCCGAGGCAGGGGCGGCCTATGGCTACACCTTC. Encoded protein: CASSSEAGAAYGYTF.

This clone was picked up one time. For the CDR3, the DNA is TGTGCCAGCAGCGCCCACTTAGCGGGCACTGAAGCTTTCTTT. Residues: CASSAHLAGTEAFF. The rearrangement links TRBV9 to TRBJ1-1; D is unclear. Trimming stripped 3 bases from V and 4 bases from J, with 13 bases between. Germline V gene data show CDR1 as SGDLS and CDR2 as YYNGEE. The CDR3 has 14 residues.